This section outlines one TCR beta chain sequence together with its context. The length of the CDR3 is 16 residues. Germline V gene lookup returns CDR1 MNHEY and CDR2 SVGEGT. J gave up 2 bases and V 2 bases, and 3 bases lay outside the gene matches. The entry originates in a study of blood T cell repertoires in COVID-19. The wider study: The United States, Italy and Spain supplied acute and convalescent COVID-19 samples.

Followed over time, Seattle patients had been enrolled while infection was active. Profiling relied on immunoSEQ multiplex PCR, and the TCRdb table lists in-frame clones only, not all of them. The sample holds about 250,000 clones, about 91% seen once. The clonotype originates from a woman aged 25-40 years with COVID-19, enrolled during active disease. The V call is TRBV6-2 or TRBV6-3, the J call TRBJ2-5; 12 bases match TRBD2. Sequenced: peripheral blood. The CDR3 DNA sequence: TGTGCCAGCAGTTACGGGCTAGCGGGGGGGCAAGAGACCCAGTACTTC. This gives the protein CASSYGLAGGQETQYF.